This section outlines one T cell receptor (beta chain) sequence together with its context. These data belong to a study of blood T cell repertoires in COVID-19. Study-level information: COVID-19 samples, acute and convalescent, were from the United States, Italy and Spain.

The trim removed 3 bases at V and 1 base at J, leaving 2 bases unmatched. CDR1 and CDR2 (germline): ENHRY, SYGVKD. The length of the CDR3 is 15 residues. In the source study's methods: By means of reference gene primer amplification, nucleated cell counts were estimated. Only in-frame clones appear in the TCRdb table, and some are missing; sequencing was by immunoSEQ multiplex PCR. That table supplies the V and J calls and clone size; D and trimming were determined from the DNA. The sample includes under 350,000 clones, approximately 89% seen only once; the top ten take around 1.9%. Across about two dozen US areas, participants ranged in age from about 18 to 100 years. Cohorts were based on clinical histories the participants reported.

This chain uses TRBV10-3 with TRBJ2-2; 7 bases align to TRBD2. The sequence was collected from a woman aged 60-70 years who had recovered from COVID-19. The sample comprised PBMCs or T cells enriched from blood (not recorded which). The CDR3 reads CAISDAGENTGELFF. Here the CDR3 DNA reads TGTGCCATCAGTGATGCGGGAGAGAACACCGGGGAGCTGTTTTTT.